These 6 T cell receptor beta chains were all obtained from the same sample, sequenced in a study of T cell clones after liver transplantation. TCRdb's table, derived via immunoSEQ multiplex PCR, lists solely in-frame clones and lacks some. The sample carries roughly 57,000 clones, about two thirds recorded once. The sample here was CD4+ T cells from blood, taken before liver transplant. The receptors were gathered from a human donor who received a liver transplant.

The chain is built from TRBV7-3 and TRBJ2-1; tentative D call: TRBD1 (6 bases). CDR3 length: 15 amino acids. Per the germline V gene, CDR1 is SGHTA and CDR2 is FQGTGA. V was cut by 1 base and J by 7 bases, with 14 bases left in between. This CDR3 reads CASSLMDSGPNEQFF. CDR3 sequence (DNA): TGTGCCAGCAGCTTAATGGACAGTGGTCCAAATGAGCAGTTCTTC.

This clone was counted between two and nine times. This rearrangement joins TRBV27 to TRBJ1-1, with 8 bases aligning to TRBD1. Per the germline V gene, CDR1 is MNHEY and CDR2 is SMNVEV (reference sequence). V dropped 5 bases and J dropped 5; count of bases not matched to a gene: 7. This CDR3 has 14 amino acids. The CDR3 bases are TGTGCCAGCAGTGAAAGACAGGGGATTACTGAAGCTTTCTTT. It specifies CASSERQGITEAFF.

The gene calls are TRBV5-1 and TRBJ2-5, with TRBD1 identical over 9 bases. V was clipped by 4 bases and J by 5 bases; unmatched bases: 9. This CDR3 has 15 amino acids. Germline CDR1 and CDR2: SGHRS and YFSETQ. In nucleotides, the CDR3 is TGCGCCAGCAGCCCGAGGACAGGGGAGTGGGAGACCCAGTACTTC. Its protein is CASSPRTGEWETQYF. The full variable domain, in which reference TRBV5-1 and TRBJ2-5 provide the parts outside the CDR3, is KAGVTQTPRYLIKTRGQQVTLSCSPISGHRSVSWYQQTPGQGLQFLFEYFSETQRNKGNFPGRFSGRQFSNSRSEMNVSTLELGDSALYLCASSPRTGEWETQYFGPGTRLLVL.

By frequency in the sample, this clone is medium-sized. The chain combines TRBV14 with TRBJ2-1; TRBD2 agrees at 9 bases. Germline loops: CDR1 SGHDN, CDR2 FVKESK. V was pared by 6 bases and J by 7 bases, with 10 bases of the junction left unmatched. The CDR3 covers 15 residues. CDR3 bases: TGTGCCAGCAGTCTTGGCGGGGGGGCCGGGAATGAGCAGTTCTTC. Translating gives CASSLGGGAGNEQFF.

The V gene is TRBV2, the J gene TRBJ2-2, with D maybe TRBD2 (5 bases). The CDR3 runs to 11 residues. Deletions cut 6 bases from V and 6 bases from J, with 5 bases between. Germline V lookup: CDR1 SNHLY, CDR2 FYNNEI. The DNA of the CDR3 is TGTGCCAGCAGGGAGGCCGGGGAGCTGTTTTTT. Translated: CASREAGELFF.

This clone was counted once. The chain combines TRBV7-9 with TRBJ2-7; 10 bases line up with TRBD1. Germline CDR1 SEHNR, CDR2 FQNEAQ (reference sequence). Trimming cost V 0 bases and J 2 bases; bases outside gene matches: 1. The CDR3 loop spans 15 amino acids. CDR3 nucleotide sequence: TGTGCCAGCAGCTTAGCCGGGACAGGGGCCTACGAGCAGTACTTC. It translates to CASSLAGTGAYEQYF. The full variable domain, in which reference TRBV7-9 and TRBJ2-7 provide the parts outside the CDR3, is DTGVSQNPRHKITKRGQNVTFRCDPISEHNRLYWYRQTLGQGPEFLTYFQNEAQLEKSRLLSDRFSAERPKGSFSTLEIQRTEQGDSAMYLCASSLAGTGAYEQYFGPGTRLTVT.